This T cell receptor beta chain was captured by sequencing in a study of blood T cell repertoires in COVID-19. Study background: Samples came from the United States, Italy and Spain, spanning acute and convalescent COVID-19. The analysed material was cDNA or gDNA that came from T cells, B-cell-depleted T cells, or PBMCs.

Study processing details: Amplifying reference gene primers gave estimates of nucleated cell counts. Generated by immunoSEQ multiplex PCR, the TCRdb table keeps only in-frame clones and is missing some. D and trimming come from the DNA, and the V and J calls and clone size come from that table. The repertoire holds under 150,000 clones, approximately 84% seen once, with roughly 8.1% in the top ten. Germline-derived CDR1 and CDR2 are SGHRS and YFSETQ. CDR3 length: 15 amino acids. Trimming took off 2 bases at V and 5 bases at J, with 15 bases between the two ends. This sequence originates from a woman between 35 and 50 years old with acute or convalescent COVID-19. V is TRBV5-1 and J is TRBJ2-3; perhaps TRBD2 as D (7 bases). Source material: peripheral blood. CDR3 sequence reads: CASSFRGGAEDTQYF. The CDR3, as DNA: TGCGCCAGCAGCTTCAGAGGGGGGGCAGAAGATACGCAGTATTTT.